The 32 T cell receptor beta chains below all came from one sample that was sequenced in a study of control samples from healthy donors and cancer patients. The protocol was immunoSEQ multiplex PCR, while the TCRdb copy is restricted to in-frame clones and leaves out a portion. Found here are 120,000 or so clones, approximately 88% of them singletons; the top ten hold approximately 3.7%. Sequencing was done on a sample of PBMCs. These TCRs come from a woman aged 60-70 years with lung cancer.

The CDR3 DNA follows: TGTGCCAGTAGTATAGATCAGGGACAGGGTCGTCAGCCCCAGCATTTT. Protein: CASSIDQGQGRQPQHF. The chain is built from TRBV19 and TRBJ1-5; 9 bases fit TRBD1. J gave up 6 bases and V 0 bases, and 6 bases lay outside the gene matches. CDR1 is LNHDA, CDR2 SQIVND, per germline (reference sequence). The CDR3 is 16 amino acids.

This sequence joins TRBV7-8 and TRBJ2-3, with D possibly called TRBD1 or TRBD2 (5 bases each). The CDR3 contains 13 residues. Between the trimmed V and J ends, which lost 5 bases and 4 bases, there was a span of 10 bases. Germline loops: CDR1 SGHVS, CDR2 FQNEAQ. The CDR3: CASSTGPADTQYF. Here the CDR3 DNA reads TGTGCCAGCAGCACGGGACCGGCAGATACGCAGTATTTT.

The sample holds a few counts of this clone. CDR3 amino acids: CASGGQIGTDTQYF. The CDR3 nucleotides are TGCGCCAGCGGGGGACAGATCGGCACAGATACGCAGTATTTT. The chain couples TRBV5-1 to TRBJ2-3; TRBD1 aligns across 7 bases. In germline, CDR1 is SGHRS, CDR2 YFSETQ. V shed 7 bases and J 1 base; nucleotides not matched to a gene: 6. The CDR3 has 14 amino acids.

This chain joins TRBV27 and TRBJ1-1; no clear D gene. This CDR3 region has 13 residues. V was cut by 5 bases and J by 1 base, with 8 bases left in between. Germline-derived CDR1 and CDR2 are MNHEY and SMNVEV (reference sequence). CDR3 sequence: CASSGWGNTEAFF. In DNA, the CDR3 is TGTGCCAGCAGTGGGTGGGGGAACACTGAAGCTTTCTTT.

The genes are TRBV10-3 and TRBJ2-1; 8 bases agree with TRBD2. This CDR3 is built from 19 residues. Germline trimming cut 8 bases from V and 4 bases from J; bases unmatched to any gene: 22. Germline CDR1 is ENHRY and CDR2 is SYGVKD. CDR3: CAIRGAGAESGSSYNEQFF. DNA of the CDR3: TGTGCCATCCGTGGAGCAGGGGCAGAGAGCGGGAGTAGTTACAATGAGCAGTTCTTC.

The rearrangement links TRBV11-2 to TRBJ2-2; D may be TRBD1 (6 bases). CDR1 is SGHAT and CDR2 is FQNNGV in the germline V gene. V gave up 6 bases and J gave up 6 bases, with 14 bases separating them. This CDR3 has 14 residues. The CDR3 nucleotides read TGTGCCAGCAGTTCTACAGGGTCGGCCGGGGAGCTGTTTTTT. It specifies CASSSTGSAGELFF.

This clone was counted between two and nine times. The chain couples TRBV3-1 (or the pseudogene TRBV3-2) to TRBJ2-1; 16 bases agree with TRBD2. The germline CDR1 and CDR2 sequences are LGHDT and YNNKEL (reference sequence). The CDR3 runs to 17 residues. V trimming: 3 bases; J trimming: 6 bases; junction bases outside the gene matches: 5. The CDR3 DNA reads TGTGCCAGCAGCCAGGGGGGGACTAGCGGGAGGGCCAATGAGCAGTTCTTC. This translates into CASSQGGTSGRANEQFF.

DNA for the CDR3: TGTGCCAGCAGGGACAGGGGCGACGAGCAGTACTTC. This translates into CASRDRGDEQYF. The V gene is TRBV6-5, the J gene TRBJ2-7, with 9 positions matching TRBD1. V shed 6 bases and J 5 bases; nucleotides not matched to a gene: 2. The CDR3 contains 12 residues. The germline V gene encodes CDR1 MNHEY and CDR2 SVGAGI.

This chain joins TRBV2 and TRBJ2-7, with 8 bases lining up with TRBD2. The CDR3 spans 12 residues. CDR1 SNHLY and CDR2 FYNNEI come from the germline V gene. Trimming at V came to 6 bases and at J to 6 bases, leaving 4 bases not matched to a gene. The CDR3, as DNA: TGTGCCAGCAGCACCGGGGGGGGCGAGCAGTACTTC. This translates into CASSTGGGEQYF.

V is TRBV5-5 and J is TRBJ2-7; 8 nucleotides agree with TRBD1. This CDR3 spans 15 amino acids. V was pared by 0 bases and J by 3 bases, with 5 bases of the junction left unmatched. Looked up from germline, CDR1 is SGHKS and CDR2 is YYEKEE (reference sequence). In DNA form, the CDR3 reads TGTGCCAGCAGCTTGGCCGAACAGGGGGGCTACGAGCAGTACTTC. Encoded protein: CASSLAEQGGYEQYF.

This clone appeared a single time. V and J are TRBV2 and TRBJ2-5; 8 bases align to TRBD1. CDR1 is SNHLY, CDR2 FYNNEI, per germline. The CDR3 contains 16 residues. With V trimmed by 5 bases and J by 2 bases, 10 bases remained unmatched. Written as DNA, the CDR3 is TGTGCCAGCAGTCTCCTGACAGGGGAGTTACAAGAGACCCAGTACTTC. Translation: CASSLLTGELQETQYF.

The chain combines TRBV5-1 with TRBJ2-7; 8 bases agree with TRBD1. Germline V gene sequence: CDR1 SGHRS, CDR2 YFSETQ. CDR3 length: 14 residues. The ends lost 3 bases at V and 1 base at J; junction bases unmatched: 3. This CDR3 reads CASSYRTGSYEQYF. In DNA form, the CDR3 reads TGCGCCAGCAGCTACCGGACAGGGTCCTACGAGCAGTACTTC.

The genes are TRBV9 and TRBJ2-5, with 7 bases lining up with TRBD2. Per germline, CDR1 SGDLS and CDR2 YYNGEE. Trimming at V came to 0 bases and at J to 5 bases, leaving 7 bases not matched to a gene. The CDR3 spans 15 residues. DNA of the CDR3: TGTGCCAGCAGCGTAGGAATCCTTAGCGGGGAGACCCAGTACTTC. Translated: CASSVGILSGETQYF.

V gene TRBV11-2 combines with J gene TRBJ1-1, with unresolved D. This CDR3 is built from 14 residues. Germline assignment: CDR1 SGHAT and CDR2 FQNNGV. The V end lost 3 bases, the J end lost 2 bases, and 10 bases lay between the germline ends. CDR3 loop: CASSFMEGNTEAFF. CDR3 in DNA: TGTGCCAGCAGCTTTATGGAGGGAAACACTGAAGCTTTCTTT.

J is TRBJ2-5 and V is TRBV4-1, with D possibly matching TRBD1 (7 bases). This CDR3 is 13 amino acids long. Germline V gives CDR1 MGHRA, CDR2 YSYEKL. V shed 2 bases and J shed 5 bases, with 9 bases lying between them. Here the CDR3 reads CASSQPGGETQYF. CDR3 DNA sequence: TGCGCCAGCAGCCAACCAGGGGGGGAGACCCAGTACTTC.

CDR3 region: CASRFQGAVGELFF. The CDR3 DNA follows: TGTGCCAGCAGATTTCAGGGGGCTGTCGGGGAGCTGTTTTTT. This chain joins TRBV3-1 (or the pseudogene TRBV3-2) and TRBJ2-2, with 8 bases lining up with TRBD1. V was pared by 6 bases and J by 7 bases, with 7 bases of the junction left unmatched. The CDR3 is made up of 14 amino acids. Germline assignment: CDR1 LGHDT and CDR2 YNNKEL (reference sequence).

The rearrangement uses TRBV10-3 and TRBJ2-4, with TRBD1 matching over 12 bases. The CDR3 loop spans 15 amino acids. With 0 bases clipped from V and 7 bases from J, the junction kept 1 base outside the gene matches. Germline V gene sequence: CDR1 ENHRY, CDR2 SYGVKD. The CDR3 coding sequence is TGTGCCATCAGTGAGTCGGGACAGGGGGCGAACATTCAGTACTTC. Translated: CAISESGQGANIQYF.

V and J are TRBV2 and TRBJ1-1; TRBD1 matches at 7 bases. The CDR3 extends over 15 amino acids. V was clipped by 4 bases and J by 5 bases; unmatched bases: 10. Germline V lookup: CDR1 SNHLY, CDR2 FYNNEI. The CDR3 spells CASSVQGGMGTEAFF. CDR3 sequence (DNA): TGTGCCAGCAGTGTCCAGGGGGGGATGGGGACTGAAGCTTTCTTT.

The sample holds a few counts of this clone. The chain links TRBV28 to TRBJ2-2; D is perhaps TRBD2 (6 bases). V dropped 5 bases and J dropped 2 bases, with 12 bases sitting between them. This CDR3 comprises 15 residues. The germline V gene encodes CDR1 MDHEN and CDR2 SYDVKM. The CDR3 DNA sequence: TGTGCCAGCAGTCCCGGGACTTTTAACACCGGGGAGCTGTTTTTT. As protein: CASSPGTFNTGELFF.

V is TRBV5-8 and J is TRBJ2-7; unclear D gene. Germline V gene lookup returns CDR1 SGHTS and CDR2 YDEGEE. The length of the CDR3 is 15 residues. V dropped 5 bases and J dropped 0 bases, with 15 bases sitting between them. CDR3 loop: CASRGRSFSSYEQYF. DNA for the CDR3: TGTGCCAGCAGGGGTCGGTCGTTCAGCTCCTACGAGCAGTACTTC.

V gene TRBV7-9 combines with J gene TRBJ1-1, with unresolved D. The CDR3 has 15 amino acids. Germline V gives CDR1 SEHNR, CDR2 FQNEAQ (reference sequence). The germline V and J ends were trimmed by 1 base and 4 bases, with 13 bases remaining between them. In DNA, the CDR3 is TGTGCCAGCAGCTTAGATCGGGCCCGGGGCACTGAAGCTTTCTTT. Protein product: CASSLDRARGTEAFF.

The chain couples TRBV27 to TRBJ2-6; D uncertain. Germline V CDR1 and CDR2: MNHEY, SMNVEV (reference sequence). This CDR3 is built from 15 residues. V was cut by 5 bases and J by 6 bases, with 14 bases left in between. DNA for the CDR3: TGTGCCAGCAGTCCCCGCGCCGTGGAGGCCAACGTCCTGACTTTC. Encoded protein: CASSPRAVEANVLTF.

V gene TRBV2 combines with J gene TRBJ2-5; D possibly corresponds to TRBD2 (5 bases). The CDR3 is 15 residues long. In germline, CDR1 is SNHLY, CDR2 FYNNEI. V lost 1 base and J 4 bases, leaving 13 bases between the germline ends. CDR3 sequence (DNA): TGTGCCAGCAGTGAAGAAGTAGCGTCGGGAGAGACCCAGTACTTC. Protein: CASSEEVASGETQYF.

The CDR3 loop reads CASSETGGTEAFF. CDR3 bases: TGTGCCAGCAGCGAGACAGGGGGCACTGAAGCTTTCTTT. The chain couples TRBV27 to TRBJ1-1; 9 nucleotides align to TRBD1. CDR1 and CDR2 from the germline V gene are MNHEY and SMNVEV (reference sequence). J lost 4 bases, V lost 6 bases, and 3 bases had no gene match. The CDR3 sequence is 13 residues long.

This rearrangement joins TRBV14 to TRBJ1-2; TRBD1 might be the D (5 bases). V was cut by 2 bases and J by 4 bases, with 17 bases left in between. The CDR3 sequence is 16 residues long. Germline V gene lookup returns CDR1 SGHDN and CDR2 FVKESK. The CDR3 reads CASSQSGTPVGYGYTF. The CDR3 DNA follows: TGTGCCAGCAGCCAATCGGGGACTCCCGTCGGCTATGGCTACACCTTC.

The chain is built from TRBV19 and TRBJ1-3, with D maybe TRBD1 (5 bases). The CDR3 loop spans 14 amino acids. The ends were cut back, 6 bases at V and 2 bases at J, with 11 bases in the middle. From germline, CDR1 is LNHDA and CDR2 SQIVND (reference sequence). CDR3 amino acids: CASRSGTAGNTIYF. CDR3 in DNA: TGTGCCAGTAGATCCGGGACGGCTGGAAACACCATATATTTT.

The chain uses TRBV19 and TRBJ1-1, with D hard to call. The CDR3 loop spans 13 amino acids. Germline values: CDR1 LNHDA, CDR2 SQIVND (reference sequence). The V end lost 11 bases, the J end lost 1 base, and 14 bases lay between the germline ends. This chain's CDR3 is CAVKRLPNTEAFF. As DNA, the CDR3 is TGTGCCGTGAAAAGACTGCCGAACACTGAAGCTTTCTTT.

The chain joins TRBV18 to TRBJ1-4; D call uncertain. The CDR3 spans 15 residues. Trimming took 2 bases from V and 0 from J, leaving 7 bases between them. Germline assignment: CDR1 KGHSH and CDR2 LQKENI. CDR3 nucleotides: TGTGCCAGCTCACCATCAACTGCAACTAATGAAAAACTGTTTTTT. It codes for CASSPSTATNEKLFF.

This chain connects TRBV5-1 to TRBJ2-2; TRBD2 aligns across 14 bases. V was clipped by 4 bases and J by 6 bases; unmatched bases: 5. CDR1 is SGHRS, CDR2 YFSETQ, per germline. This CDR3 spans 16 amino acids. CDR3: CASSLGTSGRAGELFF. In nucleotides, the CDR3 is TGCGCCAGCAGCCTGGGGACTAGCGGGAGAGCCGGGGAGCTGTTTTTT.

The J gene is TRBJ1-1, the V gene TRBV30; TRBD1 is a possible D gene (5 bases). CDR1 and CDR2 from the germline V gene are GTSNPN and SVGIG (reference sequence). This CDR3 has 14 amino acids. Trimming took 0 bases from V and 6 from J, leaving 14 bases between them. The CDR3 nucleotides read TGTGCCTGGAGTGTAAAACAGGTTGAGTCTGAAGCTTTCTTT. It yields the protein CAWSVKQVESEAFF.

The chain has TRBV9 and TRBJ1-2, with D maybe TRBD1 (6 bases). Germline assignment: CDR1 SGDLS and CDR2 YYNGEE. CDR3 length: 14 amino acids. V was trimmed by 4 bases and J by 5 bases, leaving 15 bases between them. The CDR3 DNA reads TGTGCCAGCAGCTACTACGAAGGGGGATATGGCTACACCTTC. It is translated as CASSYYEGGYGYTF.

The chain is built from TRBV19 and TRBJ1-1; no reliable D call. CDR1 is LNHDA, CDR2 SQIVND, per germline (reference sequence). Trimming took 3 bases from V and 1 from J, leaving 9 bases between them. This CDR3 is 14 amino acids long. CDR3 DNA sequence: TGTGCCAGTAGTATTTGGCAGACGAACACTGAAGCTTTCTTT. Translating gives CASSIWQTNTEAFF.